The 19 T cell receptor beta chains below were found in one sample sequenced in a study of T cell responses to AZD1222 COVID-19 vaccine. Sequenced by immunoSEQ multiplex PCR; TCRdb stores in-frame clones only, minus some. The sample carries 150,000 to 200,000 clones, just over 90% recorded once. The source material was peripheral blood, sampled on day 0 of AZD1222 vaccination. The receptors were gathered from an adult in good health.

The V gene is TRBV6-2 or TRBV6-3, the J gene TRBJ2-1, with 12 bases fitting TRBD2. J gave up 5 bases and V 1 base, and 9 bases lay outside the gene matches. This CDR3 has 18 residues. Germline-derived CDR1 and CDR2 are MNHEY and SVGEGT. The CDR3 here is CASSYLPGTSGPDNEQFF. The DNA of the CDR3 is TGTGCCAGCAGTTACTTGCCCGGGACTAGCGGGCCAGACAATGAGCAGTTCTTC.

The rearrangement links TRBV24-1 to TRBJ1-2; a possible D gene is TRBD1 (6 bases). V was pared by 9 bases and J by 2 bases, with 30 bases between. This CDR3 has 19 amino acids. In germline, CDR1 is KGHDR, CDR2 SFDVKD. The CDR3 nucleotides are TGTGCCACCGAAAATGGATCGTCGGACACCAGAACAGGGAACTATGGCTACACCTTC. This encodes CATENGSSDTRTGNYGYTF.

The rearrangement uses TRBV3-1 (or the pseudogene TRBV3-2) and TRBJ1-6; D unresolved. The CDR3 is 14 residues long. V was pared by 4 bases and J by 4 bases, with 8 bases between. Germline lookup yields CDR1 LGHDT and CDR2 YNNKEL (reference sequence). In DNA, the CDR3 is TGTGCCAGCAGCCTGAACGGATATAATTCACCCCTCCACTTT. This encodes CASSLNGYNSPLHF.

This chain uses TRBV4-1 with TRBJ1-2; TRBD1 aligns across 9 bases. CDR1 and CDR2 from the germline V gene are MGHRA and YSYEKL. V was pared by 2 bases and J by 4 bases, with 5 bases of the junction left unmatched. The CDR3 contains 15 residues. In DNA form, the CDR3 reads TGCGCCAGCAGCCAACCGGGACAGGGCTCCTATGGCTACACCTTC. Protein: CASSQPGQGSYGYTF.

The chain carries TRBV5-1 and TRBJ2-1; D assignment may be TRBD1 or TRBD2 (5 bases each). The CDR3 runs to 11 residues. Between the trimmed V and J ends, which lost 1 base and 13 bases, there was a span of 9 bases. Per the germline V gene, CDR1 is SGHRS and CDR2 is YFSETQ. CDR3 sequence (DNA): TGCGCCAGCAGCTTGTCGGGACCCCAGTTCTTC. It translates to CASSLSGPQFF.

This chain uses TRBV11-2 with TRBJ2-2, with D possibly being TRBD2 (5 bases). The CDR3 is made up of 14 amino acids. Germline V gene data show CDR1 as SGHAT and CDR2 as FQNNGV. Deletions cut 5 bases from V and 5 bases from J, with 12 bases between. CDR3 coding DNA: TGTGCCAGCAGCGTGGGAGCGGAGACCGGGGAGCTGTTTTTT. Its protein product is CASSVGAETGELFF.

The chain joins TRBV19 to TRBJ2-7, with TRBD1 matching over 7 bases. Germline CDR1 and CDR2: LNHDA and SQIVND (reference sequence). Trimming at V came to 3 bases and at J to 2 bases, leaving 7 bases not matched to a gene. The CDR3 has 15 residues. For the CDR3, the DNA is TGTGCCAGTAGTATCCACCAGGACAGGACCTACGAGCAGTACTTC. Translating gives CASSIHQDRTYEQYF.

J is TRBJ2-2 and V is TRBV5-1; D gene ambiguous. Germline loops: CDR1 SGHRS, CDR2 YFSETQ. The CDR3 is 14 residues long. Trimming pared 2 bases from V and 6 bases from J, leaving 11 bases between. The CDR3 DNA follows: TGCGCCAGCAGCTTCCTCGGAAACGCCGGGGAGCTGTTTTTT. Its protein is CASSFLGNAGELFF. The full variable domain, rest sourced from reference TRBV5-1 and TRBJ2-2, is KAGVTQTPRYLIKTRGQQVTLSCSPISGHRSVSWYQQTPGQGLQFLFEYFSETQRNKGNFPGRFSGRQFSNSRSEMNVSTLELGDSALYLCASSFLGNAGELFFGEGSRLTVL.

The chain joins TRBV11-2 to TRBJ2-7; 7 positions match TRBD2. Unmatched junction bases numbered 5, after V lost 1 base and J lost 2 bases. This CDR3 region has 15 residues. CDR1 and CDR2 from the germline V gene are SGHAT and FQNNGV. The CDR3 sequence is CASSLAREATYEQYF. CDR3 sequence (DNA): TGTGCCAGCAGCTTAGCACGGGAGGCTACCTACGAGCAGTACTTC.

The chain is built from TRBV19 and TRBJ1-2; TRBD1 agrees at 7 bases. The CDR3 sequence is 14 residues long. J gave up 3 bases and V 5 bases, and 6 bases lay outside the gene matches. Germline V CDR1 and CDR2: LNHDA, SQIVND (reference sequence). The CDR3 reads CASSSDREYYGYTF. CDR3 DNA sequence: TGTGCCAGTAGTTCAGACAGGGAATACTATGGCTACACCTTC.

The chain carries TRBV27 and TRBJ2-5; no clear D gene. Per the germline V gene, CDR1 is MNHEY and CDR2 is SMNVEV (reference sequence). This CDR3 spans 12 amino acids. V shed 0 bases and J shed 5 bases, with 4 bases lying between them. DNA for the CDR3: TGTGCCAGCAGTTTATCAGGGGAGACCCAGTACTTC. This translates into CASSLSGETQYF.

The chain uses TRBV7-9 and TRBJ1-1; D not certain. CDR1 SEHNR and CDR2 FQNEAQ come from the germline V gene (reference sequence). Trimming pared 5 bases from V and 4 bases from J, leaving 11 bases between. This CDR3 has 13 amino acids. The CDR3 DNA reads TGTGCCAGCAGCGTCTATGAGGGCACTGAAGCTTTCTTT. Its translation: CASSVYEGTEAFF.

Of note for this clone: The same CDR3 can be traced to other DNA sequences in this sample. This chain links TRBV29-1 with TRBJ2-7; a weak D match, TRBD1 (6 bases). V dropped 5 bases and J dropped 1 base, with 6 bases sitting between them. CDR3 length: 11 amino acids. The V gene's germline CDR1 is SQVTM and CDR2 ANQGSEA. CDR3 sequence: CSVQGSYEQYF. The CDR3, as DNA: TGCAGCGTTCAGGGGTCCTACGAGCAGTACTTC.

This chain connects TRBV6-5 to TRBJ2-7; weak D call: TRBD1 (7 bases). Per germline, CDR1 MNHEY and CDR2 SVGAGI. V shed 2 bases and J shed 6 bases, with 14 bases lying between them. CDR3 length equals 14 residues. CDR3 protein: CASSYEYRGGEQYF. The CDR3 bases are TGTGCCAGCAGTTACGAGTACAGGGGAGGCGAGCAGTACTTC.

The rearrangement links TRBV6-5 to TRBJ1-1; D is possibly TRBD1 (6 bases). The CDR3 spans 11 residues. Germline CDR1 MNHEY, CDR2 SVGAGI. With 6 bases removed from V and 5 bases from J, the gap between germline ends came to 7 bases. DNA of the CDR3: TGTGCCAGCAGGACAGGAACTGAAGCTTTCTTT. This sequence encodes CASRTGTEAFF.

In its sample, this clone was seen once. The chain joins TRBV25-1 to TRBJ1-2; TRBD1 matches at 7 bases. This CDR3 is 13 amino acids long. From germline, CDR1 is MGHDK and CDR2 SYGVNS. The V and J ends lost 5 bases and 8 bases, in that order; junction bases with no gene match: 8. The CDR3 coding sequence is TGTGCCAGCAGTACCACAGGGGTTGACGGCTACACCTTC. It encodes CASSTTGVDGYTF.

This rearrangement joins TRBV10-3 to TRBJ2-7; D perhaps matches TRBD1 (6 bases). Trimming shortened V by 4 bases and J by 4 bases, and 14 bases separated the two germline ends. Germline CDR1 and CDR2: ENHRY and SYGVKD. The CDR3 covers 14 residues. CDR3 residues: CAISGTTGFYEQYF. The CDR3 DNA reads TGTGCCATCAGTGGCACTACAGGGTTTTACGAGCAGTACTTC.

This clone was picked up one time. The V and J genes are TRBV30 and TRBJ2-3, with a possible D match to TRBD2 (6 bases). There are 16 residues in the CDR3. Germline V lookup: CDR1 GTSNPN, CDR2 SVGIG (reference sequence). Trimming took off 8 bases at V and 0 bases at J, with 21 bases between the two ends. CDR3 sequence reads: CAHSKGLATSTDTQYF. CDR3 in DNA: TGTGCCCACTCAAAGGGGCTAGCGACTAGCACAGATACGCAGTATTTT.

The rearrangement uses TRBV6-5 and TRBJ1-1; unclear D gene. Per the germline V gene, CDR1 is MNHEY and CDR2 is SVGAGI. Deletions cut 7 bases from V and 10 bases from J, with 13 bases between. This CDR3 comprises 11 residues. In DNA, the CDR3 is TGTGCCAGCACCTCAGGTTTAGGAGCTTTCTTT. Its protein product is CASTSGLGAFF.